This T cell receptor (beta chain) was captured in a study of cytomegalovirus exposure and HLA in healthy donors. Whole-study findings and limits: The presence/absence work took it that sequencing depth was about the same across donors. Overall, about 160 TCR beta chains were annotated as cytomegalovirus-associated. A later analysis reportedly identified an Asian-associated ancestry cluster as carrying fewer N-insertions than the approximately 670-donor mean. Researchers had no immune exposure information except CMV serostatus available.

Trimming stripped 4 bases from V and 2 bases from J, with 18 bases between. Germline values: CDR1 SQVTM, CDR2 ANQGSEA. This CDR3 has 16 amino acids. Concerning this clone itself: Its antigen remains unidentified.

Vbeta (60) and Jbeta (13) primers were used in the PCR. Profiled with immunoSEQ multiplex PCR; TCRdb holds only in-frame clones, not every one. The sample consists of approximately 22,000 clones, around 77% of them appearing once. Sequenced: PBMCs. This sequence originates from a man aged 55 to 69 in good health and CMV-seronegative. V and J are TRBV29-1 and TRBJ2-1, with D possibly matching TRBD1 (6 bases). The chain's CDR3 is CSVVWFTGDTYNEQFF. CDR3 nucleotides: TGCAGCGTTGTGTGGTTTACTGGGGACACCTACAATGAGCAGTTCTTC.